These T cell receptor beta chains were read from a single sample in a study of blood T cell repertoires in COVID-19. The protocol was immunoSEQ multiplex PCR, while the TCRdb copy is restricted to in-frame clones and leaves out a portion. This table holds roughly 150,000 clones, around 92% found once. The source material was peripheral blood. The receptors shown here come from a man aged 60-69 years with acute or convalescent COVID-19. Both conserved end residues are part of each CDR3. The order of the fields is D gene, J gene, clone size, V gene, CDR3 protein, CDR3 DNA. A D gene is named only where the DNA matches it firmly. Clone size is shown for a subset of rows, as once, few, many or a class of expanded clone.

NA TRBJ1-5 NA TRBV7-9 CASSFYPTPRHDQPQHF TGTGCCAGCAGCTTTTATCCCACACCCAGACACGATCAGCCCCAGCATTTT
TRBD1 TRBJ1-1 NA TRBV19 CATDRPGQAIGNTEAFF TGTGCCACAGATCGACCGGGACAGGCGATCGGAAACACTGAAGCTTTCTTT
NA TRBJ2-4 NA TRBV6-2/TRBV6-3 CASSGDRNPYF TGTGCCAGCAGTGGTGACAGGAATCCGTACTTC
NA TRBJ2-7 NA TRBV11-2 CASSLEGGNEQYF TGTGCCAGCAGCTTAGAGGGCGGGAACGAGCAGTACTTC
NA TRBJ2-5 NA TRBV18 CASSPRGARIVQETQYF TGTGCCAGCTCACCAAGGGGTGCCCGGATTGTTCAAGAGACCCAGTACTTC
TRBD1 TRBJ1-1 NA TRBV6-5 CASSPTGGRTEAFF TGTGCCAGCAGCCCGACAGGGGGAAGGACTGAAGCTTTCTTT
TRBD1 TRBJ2-7 NA TRBV10-1 CASSSGTGGSYEQYF TGCGCCAGCAGCTCCGGGACAGGGGGTTCCTACGAGCAGTACTTC
TRBD1 TRBJ1-6 NA TRBV19 CASRWTGIGNSPLHF TGTGCCAGTAGATGGACAGGGATTGGTAATTCACCCCTCCACTTT
NA TRBJ2-3 once TRBV5-1 CASSLEGGFSTDTQYF TGCGCCAGCAGCTTGGAGGGCGGGTTTAGCACAGATACGCAGTATTTT
NA TRBJ2-7 NA TRBV5-6 CASSLKGGLSEQYF TGTGCCAGCAGCTTGAAGGGGGGGTTATCCGAGCAGTACTTC
NA TRBJ2-6 once TRBV7-9 CASSSFLGRSSGANVLTF TGTGCCAGCAGCTCTTTTTTGGGGCGAAGCTCTGGGGCCAACGTCCTGACTTTC
NA TRBJ1-5 NA TRBV3-1/TRBV3-2 CASSQGTYSNQPQHF TGTGCCAGCAGCCAAGGAACTTATAGCAATCAGCCCCAGCATTTT
NA TRBJ1-1 NA TRBV2 CASTIDRFTEAFF TGTGCCAGCACCATCGACAGGTTCACTGAAGCTTTCTTT
NA TRBJ2-6 NA TRBV5-1 CASSFRGGDITNVLTF TGCGCCAGCAGCTTTCGCGGCGGTGATATCACCAACGTCCTGACTTTC
TRBD1 TRBJ1-1 NA TRBV7-9 CASSSNRGVNTEAFF TGTGCCAGCAGCTCGAACAGGGGAGTGAACACTGAAGCTTTCTTT
TRBD1 TRBJ2-1 NA TRBV5-6 CASSTAGTGVNEQFF TGTGCCAGCAGCACAGCCGGGACAGGGGTCAATGAGCAGTTCTTC
NA TRBJ2-7 NA TRBV21-1 CASSKRVGSRVDEQYF TGTGCCAGCAGCAAAAGGGTCGGGAGCAGGGTGGACGAGCAGTACTTC
NA TRBJ2-1 NA TRBV2 CASSRLADNEQFF TGTGCCAGCAGCCGTTTAGCGGACAATGAGCAGTTCTTC
NA TRBJ1-1 NA TRBV18 CASSPEIGGRGTEAFF TGTGCCAGCTCACCCGAAATAGGGGGAAGGGGGACTGAAGCTTTCTTT
NA TRBJ1-2 NA TRBV21-1 CASTSPNYGYTF TGTGCCAGCACGTCCCCTAACTATGGCTACACCTTC
NA TRBJ2-7 few TRBV7-9 CASSPLQSSYEQYF TGTGCCAGCAGCCCTCTACAGAGCTCCTACGAGCAGTACTTC
NA TRBJ2-3 NA TRBV11-2 CASSFGGITDTQYF TGTGCCAGCAGCTTTGGGGGGATCACAGATACGCAGTATTTT
NA TRBJ2-1 once TRBV19 CSSRGKSAYNEQFF TGTAGCAGTAGGGGCAAATCGGCATACAATGAGCAGTTCTTC